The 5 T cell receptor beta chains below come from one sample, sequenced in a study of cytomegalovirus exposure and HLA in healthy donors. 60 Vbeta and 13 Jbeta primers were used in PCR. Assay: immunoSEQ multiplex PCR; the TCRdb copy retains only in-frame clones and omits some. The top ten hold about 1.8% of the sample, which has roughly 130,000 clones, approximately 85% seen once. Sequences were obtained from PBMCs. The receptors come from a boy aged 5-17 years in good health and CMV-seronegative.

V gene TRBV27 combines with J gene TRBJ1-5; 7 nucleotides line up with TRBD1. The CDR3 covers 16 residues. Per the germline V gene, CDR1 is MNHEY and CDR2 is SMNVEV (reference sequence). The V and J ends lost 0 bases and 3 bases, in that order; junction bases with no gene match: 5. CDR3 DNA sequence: TGTGCCAGCAGTTTATCGATAGGGACAGTCAATCAGCCCCAGCATTTT. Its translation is CASSLSIGTVNQPQHF.

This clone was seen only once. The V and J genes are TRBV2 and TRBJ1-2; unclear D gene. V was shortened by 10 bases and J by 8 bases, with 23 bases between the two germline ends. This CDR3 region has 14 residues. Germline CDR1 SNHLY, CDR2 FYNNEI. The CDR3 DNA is TGTGCCACGACGATATCCAACACTAATTGGGGCTACACCTTC. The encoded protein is CATTISNTNWGYTF.

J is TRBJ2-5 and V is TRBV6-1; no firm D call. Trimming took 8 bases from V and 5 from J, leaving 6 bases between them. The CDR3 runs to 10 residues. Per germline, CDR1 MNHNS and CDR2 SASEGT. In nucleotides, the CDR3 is TGTGCCAGCTCCTCCGAGACCCAGTACTTC. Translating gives CASSSETQYF.

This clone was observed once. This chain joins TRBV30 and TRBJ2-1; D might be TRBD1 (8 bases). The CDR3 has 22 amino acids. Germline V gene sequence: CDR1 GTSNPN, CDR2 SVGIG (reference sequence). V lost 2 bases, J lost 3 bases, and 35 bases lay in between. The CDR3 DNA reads TGTGCCTGGAGTCAGGGGGCGACTTTAACAGCGGGGCAACCCAGAAACTACAATGAGCAGTTCTTC. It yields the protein CAWSQGATLTAGQPRNYNEQFF.

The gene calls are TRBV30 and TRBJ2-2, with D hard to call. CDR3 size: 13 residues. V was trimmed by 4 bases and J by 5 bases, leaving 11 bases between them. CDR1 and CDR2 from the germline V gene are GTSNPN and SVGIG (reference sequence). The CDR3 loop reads CAWKSFMTGELFF. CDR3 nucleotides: TGTGCCTGGAAAAGCTTCATGACCGGGGAGCTGTTTTTT.